This entry lists 30 T cell receptor beta chains sequenced from one sample in a study of blood T cell repertoires in COVID-19. The assay was immunoSEQ multiplex PCR, and TCRdb's table has in-frame clones only and misses some. The repertoire holds roughly 85,000 clones, with about three quarters as singletons. Specimen: peripheral blood. The source of these receptors is a human donor in a cohort sampled during active COVID-19.

The count of this clone is one. The V and J genes are TRBV5-1 and TRBJ1-1, with a tentative D call TRBD1 (6 bases). The CDR3 spans 16 residues. The V end lost 3 bases, the J end lost 4 bases, and 19 bases lay between the germline ends. Germline V lookup: CDR1 SGHRS, CDR2 YFSETQ. CDR3 in amino acids: CASSSTSTGRATEAFF. Here the CDR3 DNA reads TGCGCCAGCAGCTCCACCTCGACAGGCCGGGCCACTGAAGCTTTCTTT.

The rearrangement joins TRBV7-3 to TRBJ1-5; D gene unclear. The V and J ends lost 4 bases and 5 bases respectively, with 9 bases between them. CDR3 length: 13 residues. Per the germline V gene, CDR1 is SGHTA and CDR2 is FQGTGA. CDR3 region: CASSSGPHQPQHF. As DNA, the CDR3 is TGTGCCAGCAGCTCTGGCCCGCATCAGCCCCAGCATTTT.

The genes are TRBV6-5 and TRBJ1-1, with D maybe TRBD1 (6 bases). V was cut by 5 bases and J by 1 base, with 11 bases left in between. CDR1 is MNHEY, CDR2 SVGAGI, per germline. The CDR3 is 14 residues long. The CDR3 protein is CASSTRDKNTEAFF. As DNA, the CDR3 is TGTGCCAGCAGTACCCGGGACAAGAACACTGAAGCTTTCTTT.

This chain connects TRBV5-6 to TRBJ2-1, with D possibly being TRBD2 (6 bases). V lost 4 bases to trimming and J lost 0 bases, with 11 bases between them. Germline V lookup: CDR1 SGHDT, CDR2 YYEEEE. This CDR3 has 15 residues. The CDR3 loop reads CASSRRESSYNEQFF. CDR3 in DNA: TGTGCCAGCAGCCGTCGGGAGAGCTCCTACAATGAGCAGTTCTTC. The variable domain in full, completed from reference TRBV5-6 and TRBJ2-1, reads DAGVTQSPTHLIKTRGQQVTLRCSPKSGHDTVSWYQQALGQGPQFIFQYYEEEERQRGNFPDRFSGHQFPNYSSELNVNALLLGDSALYLCASSRRESSYNEQFFGPGTRLTVL.

This rearrangement joins TRBV6-1 to TRBJ1-6; TRBD1 might be the D (6 bases). The V gene's germline CDR1 is MNHNS and CDR2 SASEGT. This CDR3 has 16 residues. The V and J ends lost 0 bases and 5 bases respectively, with 11 bases between them. The CDR3 spells CASSEALRGDNSPLHF. The DNA for the CDR3 is TGTGCCAGCAGTGAAGCGCTCAGGGGCGATAATTCACCCCTCCACTTT.

In regard to this clone: Other DNA sequences from this sample encode an identical CDR3 as well. The chain carries TRBV19 and TRBJ1-5; D is uncertain. V gave up 6 bases and J gave up 0 bases, with 9 bases separating them. The germline V gene has CDR1 LNHDA and CDR2 SQIVND (reference sequence). The CDR3 totals 14 residues. The CDR3 bases are TGTGCCAGTAGCCCGACGGGTAGCAATCAGCCCCAGCATTTT. Translation: CASSPTGSNQPQHF.

The CDR3 DNA is TGTGCCAGCAGTTACAGGACAGGGCAGCAGTACTTC. This encodes CASSYRTGQQYF. V is TRBV6-5 and J is TRBJ2-7; 8 nucleotides line up with TRBD1. Trimming removed 2 bases from V and 8 bases from J; junction bases left unmatched: 2. The CDR3 extends over 12 amino acids. Germline-derived CDR1 and CDR2 are MNHEY and SVGAGI.

V is TRBV11-3 and J is TRBJ2-5; D gene uncertain. V gave up 0 bases and J gave up 5 bases, with 7 bases separating them. This CDR3 has 13 amino acids. Per the germline V gene, CDR1 is SGHNT and CDR2 is YENEEA. The CDR3 loop reads CASSLDGWETQYF. CDR3 nucleotides: TGTGCCAGCAGCTTAGACGGGTGGGAGACCCAGTACTTC.

The chain joins TRBV6-1 to TRBJ2-2, with D possibly being TRBD2 (6 bases). Germline V gene sequence: CDR1 MNHNS, CDR2 SASEGT. V dropped 2 bases and J dropped 0 bases, with 10 bases sitting between them. The CDR3 sequence is 16 residues long. This CDR3 is CASSESGGANTGELFF. DNA for the CDR3: TGTGCCAGCAGTGAATCCGGCGGGGCGAACACCGGGGAGCTGTTTTTT.

V is TRBV29-1 and J is TRBJ2-3, with TRBD1 identical over 7 bases. V lost 7 bases, J lost 5 bases, and 9 bases stayed unmatched. The germline V gene has CDR1 SQVTM and CDR2 ANQGSEA. This CDR3 spans 13 amino acids. The CDR3 region has the DNA TGCAGCGGCCAGACAGGGAGAGTAGATACGCAGTATTTT. Translation gives CSGQTGRVDTQYF.

The rearrangement links TRBV5-1 to TRBJ2-3; D might be TRBD2 (5 bases). The CDR3 has 13 amino acids. Trimming removed 4 bases from V and 11 bases from J, with 17 bases in between. Germline values: CDR1 SGHRS, CDR2 YFSETQ. For the CDR3, the DNA is TGCGCCAGCAGCAACAACCCCGAGGCGGGGCAGTATTTT. Amino acids: CASSNNPEAGQYF.

Of note for this clone: The identical CDR3 is also encoded by other nucleotide sequences in the sample. This chain links TRBV24-1 with TRBJ1-1; 9 bases align to TRBD1. CDR3 length: 15 residues. Per the germline V gene, CDR1 is KGHDR and CDR2 is SFDVKD. V lost 3 bases, J lost 3 bases, and 4 bases stayed unmatched. The CDR3 bases are TGTGCCACCAGTGATCCTCGACAGGGGGACACTGAAGCTTTCTTT. Its translation: CATSDPRQGDTEAFF.

V and J are TRBV5-1 and TRBJ2-1; TRBD2 aligns across 9 bases. The junction had 7 bases not matched to a gene; V was cut back by 0 bases and J by 9 bases. Germline V CDR1 and CDR2: SGHRS, YFSETQ. The CDR3 extends over 15 amino acids. CDR3 sequence: CASSLVPSGAGEQFF. The CDR3 DNA is TGCGCCAGCAGCTTGGTACCTAGCGGGGCGGGTGAGCAGTTCTTC.

The rearrangement joins TRBV5-1 to TRBJ2-1; tentatively, D is TRBD1 (6 bases). The V gene's germline CDR1 is SGHRS and CDR2 YFSETQ. The CDR3 length is 13 residues. Trimming pared 0 bases from V and 5 bases from J, leaving 6 bases between. The CDR3 here is CASSLGTDNEQFF. CDR3 nucleotides: TGCGCCAGCAGCTTGGGGACAGACAATGAGCAGTTCTTC.

The chain uses TRBV30 and TRBJ2-7, with TRBD2 as a possible D gene (6 bases). This CDR3 is built from 12 residues. Trimming pared 5 bases from V and 7 bases from J, leaving 15 bases between. Germline V lookup: CDR1 GTSNPN, CDR2 SVGIG (reference sequence). The CDR3 region is CAWSREDWEQYF. CDR3 nucleotides: TGTGCCTGGTCCAGGGAGGACTGGGAGCAGTACTTC. Using reference TRBV30 and TRBJ2-7 for the parts outside the CDR3, the full variable domain is SQTIHQWPATLVQPVGSPLSLECTVEGTSNPNLYWYRQAAGRGLQLLFYSVGIGQISSEVPQNLSASRPQDRQFILSSKKLLLSDSGFYLCAWSREDWEQYFGPGTRLTVT.

Only one count was recorded for this clone. This sequence joins TRBV30 and TRBJ1-1; D is perhaps TRBD1 (6 bases). Deletions cut 2 bases from V and 8 bases from J, with 9 bases between. Germline CDR1 is GTSNPN and CDR2 is SVGIG (reference sequence). The CDR3 is 11 residues long. CDR3 residues: CAWSPRGEAFF. The CDR3 coding sequence is TGTGCCTGGAGTCCGAGGGGGGAAGCTTTCTTT.

V and J are TRBV10-2 and TRBJ1-1; perhaps TRBD1 as D (5 bases). The length of the CDR3 is 14 residues. The V gene's germline CDR1 is WSHSY and CDR2 SAAADI. V lost 6 bases and J lost 1, with 12 bases in between. The CDR3 sequence: CASRSQQGNTEAFF. The CDR3 DNA reads TGCGCCAGCAGGTCTCAGCAGGGGAACACTGAAGCTTTCTTT.

The rearrangement joins TRBV21-1 to TRBJ2-7; the table's D call, TRBD1, was not checked against the DNA. TRBV21-1 is reported as a pseudogene. The CDR3 loop spans 16 amino acids. CDR3 loop: CASSKARGQTLYEQYF. The CDR3, as DNA: TGTGCCAGCAGCAAAGCTCGAGGACAGACCCTCTACGAGCAGTACTTC.

The V call is TRBV5-1, the J call TRBJ1-3; D gene unclear. Trimming stripped 3 bases from V and 0 bases from J, with 7 bases between. CDR3 length equals 14 residues. Looked up from germline, CDR1 is SGHRS and CDR2 is YFSETQ. The CDR3 region is CASSYLSSGNTIYF. DNA for the CDR3: TGCGCCAGCAGCTACCTGAGCTCTGGAAACACCATATATTTT.

CDR3 coding DNA: TGCGCCAGCAGCTTGGGTGAACTAGCGGGCCCAGAGACCCAGTACTTC. Translating gives CASSLGELAGPETQYF. The chain links TRBV5-1 to TRBJ2-5; 9 nucleotides agree with TRBD2. Germline V gene lookup returns CDR1 SGHRS and CDR2 YFSETQ. V was pared by 0 bases and J by 4 bases, with 7 bases of the junction left unmatched. The CDR3 loop spans 16 amino acids.

The chain links TRBV18 to TRBJ1-2, with 7 bases that match TRBD1. Germline CDR1 is KGHSH and CDR2 is LQKENI. This CDR3 comprises 17 residues. The V segment lost 2 bases and the J segment 8 bases; nucleotides outside the gene matches: 17. Here the CDR3 DNA reads TGTGCCAGCTCACCAAAGGGGATCGACAACAGGGGCGGCGGCTACACCTTC. It yields the protein CASSPKGIDNRGGGYTF.

Here the CDR3 DNA reads TGTGCCAGCAGCCCCGGGAGGGGGACAGTCCACACAGATACGCAGTATTTT. Amino acid sequence: CASSPGRGTVHTDTQYF. The rearrangement uses TRBV13 and TRBJ2-3, with D possibly matching TRBD2 (8 bases). CDR1 PRHDT and CDR2 FYEKMQ come from the germline V gene (reference sequence). This CDR3 has 17 residues. Trimming pared 5 bases from V and 2 bases from J, leaving 20 bases between.

The genes are TRBV7-9 and TRBJ2-7; 8 bases are a match to TRBD1. The J segment lost 0 bases and the V segment lost 2 bases, leaving 6 bases of the junction unmatched. The CDR3 length is 16 residues. Germline-derived CDR1 and CDR2 are SEHNR and FQNEAQ (reference sequence). CDR3 in DNA: TGTGCCAGCAGCTTACTCGCCACAGGGGGCTCCTACGAGCAGTACTTC. Its translation is CASSLLATGGSYEQYF.

J is TRBJ2-7 and V is TRBV25-1; 7 bases agree with TRBD1. This CDR3 is built from 15 residues. Germline loops: CDR1 MGHDK, CDR2 SYGVNS. Trimming removed 1 base from V and 0 bases from J; junction bases left unmatched: 3. The CDR3 region is CASSESRTGSYEQYF. The CDR3 DNA sequence: TGTGCCAGCAGTGAATCTAGGACAGGCTCCTACGAGCAGTACTTC.

The rearrangement uses TRBV27 and TRBJ2-1, with a weak D call TRBD2 (7 bases). The CDR3 has 17 amino acids. CDR1 and CDR2 from the germline V gene are MNHEY and SMNVEV (reference sequence). V dropped 1 base and J dropped 3 bases, with 16 bases sitting between them. In DNA form, the CDR3 reads TGTGCCAGCAGTTTATACAGGGAGGGGACGTACTACAATGAGCAGTTCTTC. Its protein product is CASSLYREGTYYNEQFF.

This chain joins TRBV12-3 or TRBV12-4 and TRBJ2-7, with D tentatively TRBD1 (5 bases). The CDR3 totals 13 residues. Deletions cut 6 bases from V and 3 bases from J, with 12 bases between. Written as DNA, the CDR3 is TGTGCCAGCAGCACCTACCAGGGCTACGAGCAGTACTTC. It is translated as CASSTYQGYEQYF.

This rearrangement joins TRBV5-4 to TRBJ2-7; 11 bases align to TRBD2. The V gene end was trimmed by 4 bases and the J gene end by 5 bases; junction bases not matched to a gene: 14. The germline V gene has CDR1 SGHNT and CDR2 YYREEE (reference sequence). There are 17 residues in the CDR3. The CDR3, as DNA: TGTGCCAGCAGCGGCCCCCCCCTAGCGGGGGGTCGGAACGAGCAGTACTTC. It encodes CASSGPPLAGGRNEQYF.

The sample holds one count of this clone. V gene TRBV5-8 combines with J gene TRBJ2-2, with 9 positions matching TRBD1. The CDR3 is 15 amino acids. J lost 3 bases, V lost 5 bases, and 5 bases had no gene match. The germline gives CDR1 SGHTS, CDR2 YDEGEE. CDR3 sequence reads: CASSWGQGDTGELFF. For the CDR3, the DNA is TGTGCCAGCAGTTGGGGACAGGGAGACACCGGGGAGCTGTTTTTT.

This clone appeared a single time. The rearrangement joins TRBV19 to TRBJ1-5; D call uncertain. Trimming shortened V by 3 bases and J by 3 bases, and 6 bases separated the two germline ends. Germline CDR1 and CDR2: LNHDA and SQIVND (reference sequence). The length of the CDR3 is 13 residues. DNA of the CDR3: TGTGCCAGTAGTATGACACACAATCAGCCCCAGCATTTT. Its translation is CASSMTHNQPQHF.

The J gene is TRBJ2-5, the V gene TRBV5-5, with 7 bases that match TRBD2. V shed 4 bases, J shed 2 bases, and the junction held 5 bases outside the gene matches. This CDR3 has 14 residues. The germline CDR1 and CDR2 sequences are SGHKS and YYEKEE (reference sequence). For the CDR3, the DNA is TGTGCCAGCAGCGACCTGCGGGGGCAAGAGACCCAGTACTTC. It specifies CASSDLRGQETQYF.